This passage covers 14 T cell receptor beta chains from one sample sequenced in a study of blood T cell repertoires in COVID-19. Clones were read by immunoSEQ multiplex PCR, and TCRdb kept only the in-frame ones, dropping some. Here the sample spans more than 55,000 clones, over 60% being singletons. The specimen sequenced was peripheral blood. The receptor source for this set is a woman aged 50 to 65 with active or convalescent COVID-19.

This chain joins TRBV29-1 and TRBJ1-4, with 7 bases fitting TRBD1. This CDR3 is built from 14 residues. Germline CDR1 is SQVTM and CDR2 is ANQGSEA. With V trimmed by 6 bases and J by 2 bases, 6 bases remained unmatched. The CDR3: CSVSQGGTNEKLFF. CDR3 DNA: TGCAGCGTGTCCCAGGGGGGCACTAATGAAAAACTGTTTTTT.

V usage is TRBV30 and J usage is TRBJ1-2; D gene unclear. This CDR3 region has 13 residues. Germline V gene data show CDR1 as GTSNPN and CDR2 as SVGIG (reference sequence). The V and J ends lost 2 bases and 8 bases respectively, with 15 bases between them. The CDR3 bases are TGTGCCTGGAGTCTCCTGGCGGCCCCGGGCTACACCTTC. This gives the protein CAWSLLAAPGYTF.

V and J are TRBV11-3 and TRBJ1-5; D unresolved. Trimming removed 9 bases at V and 8 bases at J, with 11 bases between. CDR3 size: 11 residues. CDR1 and CDR2 from the germline V gene are SGHNT and YENEEA. CDR3 nucleotide sequence: TGTGCCAGAAGCAATCGGGAGCCCCAGCATTTT. This sequence encodes CARSNREPQHF. The variable domain in full, with the rest retrieved from reference TRBV11-3 and TRBJ1-5, is EAGVVQSPRYKIIEKKQPVAFWCNPISGHNTLYWYLQNLGQGPELLIRYENEEAVDDSQLPKDRFSAERLKGVDSTLKIQPAELGDSAVYLCARSNREPQHFGDGTRLSIL.

This clone was counted between two and nine times. The chain combines TRBV7-2 with TRBJ1-3; TRBD1 matches 11 bases. This CDR3 has 13 residues. J gave up 8 bases and V 5 bases, and 2 bases lay outside the gene matches. Germline CDR1 is SGHTA and CDR2 is FQGNSA. Here the CDR3 reads CASSAGQGDTIYF. The CDR3 DNA reads as TGTGCCAGCAGCGCGGGACAGGGGGACACCATATATTTT.

V is TRBV6-6 and J is TRBJ1-2, with a tentative D call TRBD1 (6 bases). Trimming removed 4 bases from V and 5 bases from J, with 17 bases in between. The CDR3 length is 15 residues. Per germline, CDR1 MNHNY and CDR2 SVGAGI (reference sequence). Here the CDR3 reads CASSSSGGALYGYTF. The DNA for the CDR3 is TGTGCCAGCAGTTCCTCCGGGGGGGCGTTATATGGCTACACCTTC.

The chain employs TRBV9 and TRBJ1-3; 8 positions match TRBD1. Per germline, CDR1 SGDLS and CDR2 YYNGEE. Unmatched junction bases numbered 3, after V lost 4 bases and J lost 0 bases. The CDR3 has 15 residues. The CDR3 DNA sequence: TGTGCCAGCAGCTTGACAGGGGTCTCTGGAAACACCATATATTTT. Its protein product is CASSLTGVSGNTIYF.

The V gene is TRBV4-3, the J gene TRBJ2-6, with 10 nucleotides matching TRBD1. This CDR3 has 20 residues. With V trimmed by 4 bases and J by 0 bases, 12 bases remained unmatched. Looked up from germline, CDR1 is LGHNA and CDR2 is YSLEER. The CDR3 reads CASSPEADRGGFSGANVLTF. As DNA, the CDR3 is TGCGCCAGCAGCCCTGAGGCGGACAGGGGGGGATTCTCTGGGGCCAACGTCCTGACTTTC.

The chain couples TRBV3-1 (or the pseudogene TRBV3-2) to TRBJ2-1; TRBD2 agrees at 8 bases. Germline-derived CDR1 and CDR2 are LGHDT and YNNKEL (reference sequence). The CDR3 is 15 residues long. Trimming took 4 bases from V and 1 from J; bases not matched to a gene: 3. The chain's CDR3 is CASSPGTRSYNEQFF. CDR3 bases: TGTGCCAGCAGCCCTGGGACTAGATCCTACAATGAGCAGTTCTTC.

The rearrangement links TRBV5-6 to TRBJ2-7; 10 bases map to TRBD1. The CDR3 loop spans 14 amino acids. V shed 3 bases, J shed 0 bases, and the junction held 0 bases outside the gene matches. Germline CDR1 and CDR2: SGHDT and YYEEEE. The CDR3 protein is CASSWTGGSYEQYF. The CDR3 coding sequence is TGTGCCAGCAGCTGGACAGGGGGCTCCTACGAGCAGTACTTC.

The V gene is TRBV3-1 (or the pseudogene TRBV3-2), the J gene TRBJ1-5, with no clear D. Germline V gene lookup returns CDR1 LGHDT and CDR2 YNNKEL (reference sequence). CDR3 length: 15 amino acids. V lost 3 bases and J lost 1, with 10 bases in between. The CDR3 here is CASSQGRRSNQPQHF. The DNA for the CDR3 is TGTGCCAGCAGCCAGGGCAGGCGAAGCAATCAGCCCCAGCATTTT.

V gene TRBV6-5 combines with J gene TRBJ1-4; 10 nucleotides match TRBD1. From germline, CDR1 is MNHEY and CDR2 SVGAGI. The V gene end was trimmed by 7 bases and the J gene end by 11 bases; junction bases not matched to a gene: 10. This CDR3 is built from 14 residues. CDR3 sequence: CASTRQGALYKLFF. In DNA, the CDR3 is TGTGCCAGCACCCGACAGGGGGCTTTGTATAAACTGTTTTTT.

The rearrangement joins TRBV5-1 to TRBJ2-7, with D possibly being TRBD2 (6 bases). Germline values: CDR1 SGHRS, CDR2 YFSETQ. V shed 4 bases and J shed 0 bases, with 14 bases lying between them. This CDR3 comprises 15 residues. CDR3 in DNA: TGCGCCAGCAGCCCCGGGACTCTGAGCTCCTACGAGCAGTACTTC. Its protein product is CASSPGTLSSYEQYF.

The chain is built from TRBV4-3 and TRBJ1-2, with TRBD1 matching 9 bases. The CDR3 covers 15 residues. In germline, CDR1 is LGHNA, CDR2 YSLEER. With 5 bases clipped from V and 3 bases from J, the junction kept 7 bases outside the gene matches. The CDR3 loop reads CASSSGQGWDYGYTF. CDR3 DNA: TGCGCCAGCAGCTCGGGACAGGGTTGGGACTATGGCTACACCTTC.

V usage is TRBV19 and J usage is TRBJ1-2; 10 nucleotides agree with TRBD1. The V gene's germline CDR1 is LNHDA and CDR2 SQIVND (reference sequence). Trimming cost V 9 bases and J 8 bases; bases outside gene matches: 15. The CDR3 consists of 15 residues. In DNA, the CDR3 is TGTGCCAGCGCCATGGGACAGGGGCAGGCCAGGGGCTACACCTTC. Amino acids: CASAMGQGQARGYTF.